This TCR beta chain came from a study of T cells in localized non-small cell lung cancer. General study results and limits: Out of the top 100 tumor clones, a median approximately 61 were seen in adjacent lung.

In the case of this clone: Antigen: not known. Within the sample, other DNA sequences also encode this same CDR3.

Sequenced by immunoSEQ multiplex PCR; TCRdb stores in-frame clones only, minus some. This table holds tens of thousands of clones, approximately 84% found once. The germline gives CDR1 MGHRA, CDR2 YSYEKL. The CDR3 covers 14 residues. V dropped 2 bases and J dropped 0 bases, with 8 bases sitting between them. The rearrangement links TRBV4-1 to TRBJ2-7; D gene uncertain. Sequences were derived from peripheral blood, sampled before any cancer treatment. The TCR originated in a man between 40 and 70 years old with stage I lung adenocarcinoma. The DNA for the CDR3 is TGCGCCAGCAGCCAATCCGGCAGCTCCTACGAGCAGTACTTC. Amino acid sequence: CASSQSGSSYEQYF.